One and the same sample provided the 18 T cell receptor beta chains below, sequenced in a study of graft-versus-host responses after intestinal transplantation (dated by TCRdb to 2020 to 2022). Library preparation was by the immunoSEQ multiplex PCR assay. Not all clones reach the TCRdb copy of this immuneACCESS table, which keeps in-frame sequences only. Checked studies attribute under half of the gap to unresolved V genes and leave the rest unexplained. This sample comprises approximately 58,000 clones, roughly 89% of them detected only once. Jointly, the top ten make up under 3% of the sample. The specimen comprised PBMCs, sampled roughly 120 days after intestinal transplantation. The receptors derive from a human patient who received an intestinal transplant, so some T cells may come from the graft donor.

The gene calls are TRBV27 and TRBJ2-3; TRBD2 agrees at 11 bases. The CDR3 length is 16 residues. Looked up from germline, CDR1 is MNHEY and CDR2 is SMNVEV (reference sequence). V lost 3 bases, J lost 7 bases, and 9 bases stayed unmatched. This CDR3 reads CASSLFSGGGLYTQYF. In nucleotides, the CDR3 is TGTGCCAGCAGTTTGTTTAGCGGGGGGGGCTTATATACGCAGTATTTT.

The V gene is TRBV5-1, the J gene TRBJ2-2; D possibly uses TRBD1 or TRBD2 (5 bases each). This CDR3 contains 16 residues. Trimming pared 2 bases from V and 3 bases from J, leaving 14 bases between. Per the germline V gene, CDR1 is SGHRS and CDR2 is YFSETQ. CDR3 in amino acids: CASSFRGERDTGELFF. The CDR3 coding sequence is TGCGCCAGCAGCTTCAGAGGGGAAAGGGACACCGGGGAGCTGTTTTTT.

The V and J genes are TRBV5-1 and TRBJ2-3; tentatively, D is TRBD2 (7 bases). V was shortened by 0 bases and J by 4 bases, with 15 bases between the two germline ends. Germline V gene sequence: CDR1 SGHRS, CDR2 YFSETQ. CDR3 size: 16 residues. The CDR3 nucleotides are TGCGCCAGCAGCTTGGTGGGGGGGGCCCCGGCAGATACGCAGTATTTT. It translates to CASSLVGGAPADTQYF. The full variable domain, completed using reference TRBV5-1 and TRBJ2-3, is KAGVTQTPRYLIKTRGQQVTLSCSPISGHRSVSWYQQTPGQGLQFLFEYFSETQRNKGNFPGRFSGRQFSNSRSEMNVSTLELGDSALYLCASSLVGGAPADTQYFGPGTRLTVL.

This clone occurred a few times. The rearrangement uses TRBV5-5 and TRBJ1-2; D may be TRBD1 (6 bases). The CDR3 length is 13 residues. V was trimmed by 5 bases and J by 2 bases, leaving 10 bases between them. Looked up from germline, CDR1 is SGHKS and CDR2 is YYEKEE (reference sequence). CDR3 sequence (DNA): TGTGCCAGCAGATCTACAGGGAACTATGGCTACACCTTC. Translating gives CASRSTGNYGYTF.

This chain joins TRBV5-6 and TRBJ2-1, with TRBD2 identical over 12 bases. V dropped 2 bases and J dropped 1; count of bases not matched to a gene: 7. The length of the CDR3 is 18 residues. Germline CDR1 SGHDT, CDR2 YYEEEE. The CDR3 protein is CASSFRTSGIASYNEQFF. The CDR3 DNA sequence: TGTGCCAGCAGCTTTAGGACTAGCGGGATTGCATCCTACAATGAGCAGTTCTTC.

The chain carries TRBV6-5 and TRBJ2-7, with a possible D match to TRBD2 (5 bases). This CDR3 has 13 amino acids. Germline V gives CDR1 MNHEY, CDR2 SVGAGI. Trimming took 8 bases from V and 2 from J, leaving 13 bases between them. The CDR3 sequence is CASEGSRPYEQYF. Written as DNA, the CDR3 is TGTGCCAGCGAGGGTAGTAGGCCCTACGAGCAGTACTTC.

J is TRBJ2-1 and V is TRBV5-6; D not resolved. The germline V and J ends were trimmed by 2 bases and 4 bases, with 10 bases remaining between them. The CDR3 length is 14 residues. Germline-derived CDR1 and CDR2 are SGHDT and YYEEEE. The CDR3 loop is CASSLWIQYNEQFF. The CDR3 DNA sequence: TGTGCCAGCAGCTTATGGATCCAATACAATGAGCAGTTCTTC.

The chain couples TRBV10-3 to TRBJ2-3, with D possibly TRBD1 on 6 matching bases. This CDR3 region has 16 residues. V was clipped by 3 bases and J by 1 base, with 14 bases between them. CDR1 is ENHRY, CDR2 SYGVKD, per germline. The CDR3: CAISEGQLDGTDTQYF. CDR3 in DNA: TGTGCCATCAGTGAAGGACAGCTTGACGGCACAGATACGCAGTATTTT.

The rearrangement links TRBV5-4 to TRBJ1-5; D might be TRBD1 (5 bases). Germline CDR1 is SGHNT and CDR2 is YYREEE (reference sequence). V lost 3 bases and J lost 5, with 15 bases in between. This CDR3 is built from 15 residues. CDR3 DNA sequence: TGTGCCAGCAGCTCGGGACCCCCGGGGGATCAGCCCCAGCATTTT. Translated: CASSSGPPGDQPQHF.

The chain is built from TRBV28 and TRBJ2-2; D ambiguous. The germline V gene has CDR1 MDHEN and CDR2 SYDVKM. The V end was cut by 5 bases, the J end by 6 bases, with 13 bases between. The CDR3 has 14 amino acids. The CDR3 sequence is CASSPPRVAGELFF. The CDR3, as DNA: TGTGCCAGCAGTCCTCCTCGGGTCGCCGGGGAGCTGTTTTTT.

The V call is TRBV7-2, the J call TRBJ2-4, with unresolved D. Germline V gene sequence: CDR1 SGHTA, CDR2 FQGNSA. The CDR3 extends over 14 amino acids. V was pared by 2 bases and J by 0 bases, with 5 bases between. CDR3 nucleotide sequence: TGTGCCAGCAGCTTACCGACAGCCAAAAACATTCAGTACTTC. Translation gives CASSLPTAKNIQYF.

The gene calls are TRBV6-1 and TRBJ2-3; 10 positions match TRBD2. The CDR3 has 14 residues. The V and J ends lost 3 bases and 5 bases, in that order; junction bases with no gene match: 2. Germline CDR1 and CDR2: MNHNS and SASEGT. CDR3 DNA sequence: TGTGCCAGCAGTGAGCTAGCGGGGGTAGATACGCAGTATTTT. The encoded protein is CASSELAGVDTQYF.

This sequence joins TRBV27 and TRBJ2-7, with 12 bases lining up with TRBD2. Germline V gene data show CDR1 as MNHEY and CDR2 as SMNVEV (reference sequence). CDR3 size: 15 residues. V trimming: 5 bases; J trimming: 2 bases; junction bases outside the gene matches: 4. CDR3 loop: CASSMTSGGTYEQYF. Here the CDR3 DNA reads TGTGCCAGCAGTATGACTAGCGGGGGAACCTACGAGCAGTACTTC.

This clone appeared once. One end of the junction does not line up with germline, which may come from a read error. Within the sample, other DNA sequences also encode this same CDR3. The chain uses TRBV2 and TRBJ2-3, with TRBD1 identical over 9 bases. Germline-derived CDR1 and CDR2 are SNHLY and FYNNEI. The CDR3 extends over 16 amino acids. CDR3 nucleotides: TGTGCCAGCACCGAGGGACAGGGATCTAGCACAGATACGCAATATTTT. Its protein is CASTEGQGSSTDTQYF.

The chain recombines TRBV19 with TRBJ1-6, with TRBD1 as a possible D gene (5 bases). CDR1 is LNHDA, CDR2 SQIVND, per germline (reference sequence). V dropped 4 bases and J dropped 7 bases, with 11 bases sitting between them. This CDR3 region has 14 residues. CDR3 protein: CASSNTGNNSPLHF. For the CDR3, the DNA is TGTGCCAGTAGTAACACAGGAAACAATTCACCCCTCCACTTT.

On this clone itself: Germline is not matched at one junction end, which may reflect a read error. CDR3 residues: CASSEAGDRRLF. CDR3 bases: TGTGCCAGCAGTGAAGCCGGGGACAGGAGATTATTC. V and J are TRBV6-1 and TRBJ2-7, with 8 bases that match TRBD1. The CDR3 is 12 amino acids. CDR1 MNHNS and CDR2 SASEGT come from the germline V gene.

Notes on this clone: Sequence at one end of the junction differs from germline and may be a read error. The chain is built from TRBV6-6 and TRBJ2-7; 10 nucleotides line up with TRBD1. There are 13 residues in the CDR3. The V gene's germline CDR1 is MNHNY and CDR2 SVGAGI (reference sequence). The CDR3 sequence is CASSPASGTGAPF. The CDR3, as DNA: TGTGCCAGCAGTCCGGCCTCCGGGACAGGGGCCCCCTTC.

The chain links TRBV7-2 to TRBJ1-6, with unresolved D. Trimming shortened V by 3 bases and J by 9 bases, and 9 bases separated the two germline ends. The CDR3 sequence is 13 residues long. Germline V gives CDR1 SGHTA, CDR2 FQGNSA. This CDR3 is CASSFRESSPLHF. CDR3 nucleotide sequence: TGTGCCAGCAGCTTTCGTGAGAGTTCACCCCTCCACTTT.